Shown below are 13 T cell receptor beta chains from a single sample sequenced in a study of cytomegalovirus exposure and HLA in healthy donors. The repertoire was sequenced with immunoSEQ multiplex PCR; TCRdb's copy has only in-frame clones and lacks some. Seen here are roughly 130,000 clones, roughly 86% observed once, and the top ten hold less than 1.5%. Sample: PBMCs. All receptors derive from a man under 40 in good health and CMV-seronegative.

This chain connects TRBV5-1 to TRBJ2-7; tentative D call: TRBD1 (5 bases). The germline CDR1 and CDR2 sequences are SGHRS and YFSETQ. V shed 1 base and J shed 1 base, with 12 bases lying between them. The CDR3 is 15 residues long. This CDR3 reads CASSLQPGKSYEQYF. In DNA, the CDR3 is TGCGCCAGCAGCTTGCAGCCAGGGAAGTCCTACGAGCAGTACTTC.

V usage is TRBV7-9 and J usage is TRBJ1-1; D is uncertain. The V gene lost 1 base and the J gene lost 6 bases, with 9 bases spanning the gap. This CDR3 spans 13 amino acids. From germline, CDR1 is SEHNR and CDR2 FQNEAQ (reference sequence). Here the CDR3 reads CASSLEAGAEAFF. The CDR3 DNA sequence: TGTGCCAGCAGCTTAGAAGCGGGAGCTGAAGCTTTCTTT.

This sequence joins TRBV5-4 and TRBJ1-2; 7 bases are shared with TRBD1. V was clipped by 2 bases and J by 10 bases; unmatched bases: 11. CDR1 SGHNT and CDR2 YYREEE come from the germline V gene (reference sequence). CDR3 length: 14 amino acids. The CDR3 nucleotides are TGTGCCAGCAGCTTCGGACAGGTCTTGCGAGACTACACCTTC. It encodes CASSFGQVLRDYTF.

V gene TRBV6-6 combines with J gene TRBJ1-2, with TRBD1 matching 9 bases. The CDR3 is 14 residues long. Trimming removed 6 bases from V and 7 bases from J; junction bases left unmatched: 9. Germline values: CDR1 MNHNY, CDR2 SVGAGI (reference sequence). CDR3 in amino acids: CASRPGQGISGYTF. For the CDR3, the DNA is TGTGCCAGCAGGCCGGGACAGGGAATCTCTGGCTACACCTTC.

The chain employs TRBV11-2 and TRBJ2-7; 13 bases are a match to TRBD2. Unmatched junction bases numbered 1, after V lost 6 bases and J lost 5 bases. The CDR3 sequence is 13 residues long. Germline V lookup: CDR1 SGHAT, CDR2 FQNNGV. CDR3 amino acids: CASRLAGGNEQYF. CDR3 nucleotides: TGTGCCAGCAGACTAGCGGGAGGGAACGAGCAGTACTTC.

V is TRBV4-2 and J is TRBJ2-7, with 9 bases fitting TRBD2. Trimming at V came to 1 base and at J to 3 bases, leaving 10 bases not matched to a gene. The CDR3 has 17 amino acids. Germline lookup yields CDR1 LGHNA and CDR2 YNFKEQ. The CDR3 sequence is CASSQARVSGSIYEQYF. As DNA, the CDR3 is TGTGCCAGCAGCCAAGCTAGGGTTAGCGGGAGTATCTACGAGCAGTACTTC.

The chain links TRBV6-1 to TRBJ2-1, with 7 bases that match TRBD1. Germline V gene sequence: CDR1 MNHNS, CDR2 SASEGT. This CDR3 has 15 residues. The V gene end was trimmed by 3 bases and the J gene end by 6 bases; junction bases not matched to a gene: 8. The CDR3 region is CASSEGTAPRNEQFF. The CDR3 bases are TGTGCCAGCAGTGAGGGGACAGCCCCCCGCAATGAGCAGTTCTTC.

This chain uses TRBV4-3 with TRBJ2-2, with 15 positions matching TRBD2. The CDR3 is made up of 18 amino acids. J was trimmed by 5 bases and V by 5 bases; bases with no gene match: 9. Germline V gene data show CDR1 as LGHNA and CDR2 as YSLEER. The CDR3, as DNA: TGCGCCAGCAGCACCGGACTAGCGGGAGGGCTTGGGACCGGGGAGCTGTTTTTT. This translates into CASSTGLAGGLGTGELFF.

V gene TRBV4-1 combines with J gene TRBJ2-6, with D perhaps matching TRBD2 (7 bases). V was cut by 7 bases and J by 4 bases, with 14 bases left in between. The CDR3 runs 15 residues. The germline V gene encodes CDR1 MGHRA and CDR2 YSYEKL. The CDR3 spells CASTLGGLGANVLTF. The CDR3 bases are TGCGCCAGCACCCTGGGGGGGCTCGGGGCCAACGTCCTGACTTTC.

This clone is a singleton in its sample. V usage is TRBV18 and J usage is TRBJ1-1; maybe TRBD1 (5 bases). V was shortened by 4 bases and J by 8 bases, with 14 bases between the two germline ends. This CDR3 has 13 amino acids. Germline CDR1 KGHSH, CDR2 LQKENI. CDR3 loop: CASSRGEGVEAFF. In DNA form, the CDR3 reads TGTGCCAGCTCACGTGGGGAAGGGGTAGAAGCTTTCTTT. Together with reference TRBV18 and TRBJ1-1, the CDR3 gives the full variable domain: NAGVMQNPRHLVRRRGQEARLRCSPMKGHSHVYWYRQLPEEGLKFMVYLQKENIIDESGMPKERFSAEFPKEGPSILRIQQVVRGDSAAYFCASSRGEGVEAFFGQGTRLTVV.

The rearrangement joins TRBV15 to TRBJ2-3; 7 nucleotides match TRBD2. The CDR3 is 17 amino acids. Germline values: CDR1 LNHNV, CDR2 YYDKDF (reference sequence). J was trimmed by 0 bases and V by 3 bases; bases with no gene match: 9. The CDR3, as DNA: TGTGCCACCAGCAGGGGGGGGACCATTCGTAGCACAGATACGCAGTATTTT. This translates into CATSRGGTIRSTDTQYF.

The J gene is TRBJ1-6, the V gene TRBV13; 10 nucleotides align to TRBD1. The CDR3 consists of 16 residues. Germline V gene sequence: CDR1 PRHDT, CDR2 FYEKMQ (reference sequence). V was pared by 5 bases and J by 9 bases, with 10 bases of the junction left unmatched. CDR3 residues: CASSIGTGVFTSPLHF. The CDR3 DNA follows: TGTGCCAGCAGCATCGGGACAGGGGTTTTTACTTCACCCCTCCACTTT. Using reference TRBV13 and TRBJ1-6 for the parts outside the CDR3, the full variable domain is AAGVIQSPRHLIKEKRETATLKCYPIPRHDTVYWYQQGPGQDPQFLISFYEKMQSDKGSIPDRFSAQQFSDYHSELNMSSLELGDSALYFCASSIGTGVFTSPLHFGNGTRLTVT.

The V and J genes are TRBV19 and TRBJ1-5, with D tentatively TRBD1 (6 bases). Looked up from germline, CDR1 is LNHDA and CDR2 is SQIVND (reference sequence). The CDR3 runs to 15 residues. This chain's CDR3 is CATQGQDYSNQPQHF. Written as DNA, the CDR3 is TGTGCTACCCAGGGACAAGATTATAGCAATCAGCCCCAGCATTTT.